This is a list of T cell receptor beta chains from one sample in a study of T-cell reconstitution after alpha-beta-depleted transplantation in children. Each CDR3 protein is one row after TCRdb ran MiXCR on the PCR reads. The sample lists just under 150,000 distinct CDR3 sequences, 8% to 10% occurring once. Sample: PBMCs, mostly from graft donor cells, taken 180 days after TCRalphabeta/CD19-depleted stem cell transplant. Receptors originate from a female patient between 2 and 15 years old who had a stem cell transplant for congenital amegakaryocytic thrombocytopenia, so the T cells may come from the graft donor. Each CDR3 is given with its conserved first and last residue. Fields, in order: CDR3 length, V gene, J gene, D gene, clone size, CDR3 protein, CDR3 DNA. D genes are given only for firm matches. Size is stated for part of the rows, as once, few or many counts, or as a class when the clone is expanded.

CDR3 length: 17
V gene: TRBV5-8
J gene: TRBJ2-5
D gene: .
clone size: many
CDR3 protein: CASSLADLGVMRETQYF
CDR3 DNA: TGTGCCAGCAGCTTGGCCGATTTGGGGGTTATGAGAGAGACCCAGTACTTC

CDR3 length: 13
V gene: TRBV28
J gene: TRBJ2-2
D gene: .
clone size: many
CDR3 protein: CASSLRGGGELFF
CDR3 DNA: TGTGCCAGCAGTTTACGGGGCGGCGGGGAGCTGTTTTTT

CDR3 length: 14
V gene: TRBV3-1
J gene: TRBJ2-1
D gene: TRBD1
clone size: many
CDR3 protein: CASSHRDRGREQFF
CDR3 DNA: TGTGCCAGCAGCCATAGGGACAGGGGGCGAGAGCAGTTCTTC

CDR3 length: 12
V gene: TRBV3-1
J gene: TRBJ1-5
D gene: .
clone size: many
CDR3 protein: CASSQANQPQHF
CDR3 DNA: TGTGCCAGCAGCCAAGCAAATCAGCCCCAGCATTTT

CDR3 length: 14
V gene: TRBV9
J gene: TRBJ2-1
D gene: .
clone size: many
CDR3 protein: CASSTGSPYNEQFF
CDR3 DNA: TGTGCCAGCAGTACAGGTTCCCCCTACAATGAGCAGTTCTTC

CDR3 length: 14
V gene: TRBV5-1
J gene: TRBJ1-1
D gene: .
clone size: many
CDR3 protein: CASSLGPTNTEAFF
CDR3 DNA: TGCGCCAGCAGCTTGGGACCGACGAACACTGAAGCTTTCTTT

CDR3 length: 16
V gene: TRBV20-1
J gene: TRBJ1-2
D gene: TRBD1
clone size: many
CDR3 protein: CSAEDRSKLSDGYYTF
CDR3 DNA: TGCAGTGCTGAGGACAGGAGTAAGCTCTCCGATGGTTATTACACCTTC

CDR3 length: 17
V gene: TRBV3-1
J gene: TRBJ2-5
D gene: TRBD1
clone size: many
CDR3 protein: CASSRETWDSSNETQYF
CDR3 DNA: TGTGCCAGCAGCCGAGAGACTTGGGACAGTTCTAATGAGACCCAGTACTTC

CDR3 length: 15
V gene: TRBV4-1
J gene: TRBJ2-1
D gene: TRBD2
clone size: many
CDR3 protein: CASTPWAGAYNEQFF
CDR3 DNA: TGCGCCAGCACCCCGTGGGCGGGGGCCTACAATGAGCAGTTCTTC

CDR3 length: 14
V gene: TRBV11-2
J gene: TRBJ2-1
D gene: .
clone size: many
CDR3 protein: CASSSTGGNNEQFF
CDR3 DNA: TGTGCCAGCAGCTCCACCGGGGGAAACAATGAGCAGTTCTTC

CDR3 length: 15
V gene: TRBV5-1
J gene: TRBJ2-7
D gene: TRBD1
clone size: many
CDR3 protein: CASSLATGGPYEQYF
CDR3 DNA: TGCGCCAGCAGCTTGGCGACAGGGGGCCCCTACGAGCAGTACTTC

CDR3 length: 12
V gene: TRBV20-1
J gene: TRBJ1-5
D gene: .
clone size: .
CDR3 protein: CSASPFNQPQHF
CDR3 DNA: TGCAGTGCTAGCCCATTCAATCAGCCCCAGCATTTT

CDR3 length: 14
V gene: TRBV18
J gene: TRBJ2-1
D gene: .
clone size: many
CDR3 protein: CASSPPPGKNEQFF
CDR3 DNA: TGTGCCAGCTCACCGCCACCAGGCAAGAATGAGCAGTTCTTC

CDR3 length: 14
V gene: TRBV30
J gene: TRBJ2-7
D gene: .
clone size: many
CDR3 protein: CAWSVGSQRSEQYF
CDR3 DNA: TGTGCCTGGAGTGTGGGGTCCCAAAGATCCGAGCAGTACTTC